This TCR beta chain was sequenced during a study of neurological immune-mediated disorders. Across the whole study: The approximately 34 multiple sclerosis patients comprised approximately 30 that were relapsing-remitting and 3 that were secondary progressive. The study, taken as a whole, reports: Phylogenetic grouping placed 18 of 34 multiple sclerosis patients' repertoires in one related-CDR3 cluster, a possible signature.

The table lists this clonotype with many counts. No antigen is known for it. Over 160 million TCR-beta sequences from 15-18 subjects came from every sequencing run. MiXCR, run by TCRdb on the 5' RACE reads, gives a single entry per CDR3 protein. The table lists about 80,000 distinct CDR3 sequences, about 5% of them singletons. Germline values: CDR1 LNHNV, CDR2 YYDKDF (reference sequence). V shed 1 base and J 3 bases; nucleotides not matched to a gene: 2. The CDR3 runs 14 residues. Time point here: longitudinal time-point 2. For the unsorted libraries, 2 million PBMCs stored at -80 C served as input. The chain couples TRBV15 to TRBJ1-2; the match to TRBD1 covers 7 bases. The sequenced sample was PBMCs. The sequence was collected from a woman aged 55-70 years with multiple sclerosis. The CDR3 region has the DNA TGTGCCACCAGCAGAGGGACAGGTTACTATGGCTACACCTTC. Translation: CATSRGTGYYGYTF.